A selection of T cell receptor beta chains follows, all from one sample in a study of control samples from healthy donors and cancer patients. Generated by immunoSEQ multiplex PCR, the TCRdb table keeps only in-frame clones and is missing some. Found here are under 110,000 clones, around 89% of them singletons; the top ten hold roughly 7.7%. The sequenced material came from blood. All receptors come from a young man in good health. Both conserved end residues are part of each CDR3.

V gene	J gene	CDR3 protein
TRBV5-1	TRBJ2-1	CASSAYNEQFF
TRBV11-2	TRBJ2-3	CASSPGTHPSTDTQYF
TRBV19	TRBJ2-7	CASGDRYEQYF
TRBV3-1/TRBV3-2	TRBJ1-2	CASSQLTHYGYTF
TRBV28	TRBJ1-2	CASSPWSPGYTF
TRBV19	TRBJ2-3	CAIGRDTQYF
TRBV7-9	TRBJ2-7	CASSFEGAPVSSYEQYF
TRBV29-1	TRBJ1-2	CSVESGDAYGYTF
TRBV5-8	TRBJ1-1	CASSLALLIGRDTEAFF
TRBV30	TRBJ1-1	CAWSRGFEGLNTEAFF
TRBV19	TRBJ2-5	CASSSTMLETQYF
TRBV7-2	TRBJ2-2	CASSFFGGGYSTGELFF
TRBV7-8	TRBJ1-5	CASSHNMGQGHQPQHF
TRBV9	TRBJ1-3	CASTERGSGNTIYF
TRBV28	TRBJ2-5	CASSPGTAQETQYF
TRBV18	TRBJ2-5	CASSPNRGETQYF
TRBV5-1	TRBJ2-5	CATARATGTEETQYF
TRBV6-6	TRBJ1-3	CATRGTNSGNTIYF
TRBV7-2	TRBJ2-7	CASSTRHPYEQYF
TRBV7-6	TRBJ2-2	CASSLQNRGLTGELFF
TRBV6-5	TRBJ1-2	CASSWTGTDGYTF
TRBV12-3/TRBV12-4	TRBJ2-7	CASSLSITAEQYF
TRBV24-1	TRBJ2-5	CATSPRDRPETQYF
TRBV19	TRBJ2-2	CASTRGLAGNTGGLFF
TRBV20-1	TRBJ1-2	CSAREVARDTF
TRBV7-2	TRBJ2-7	CASSSTSGRDSYEQYF
TRBV18	TRBJ2-3	CASTGFPDTQYF
TRBV28	TRBJ2-1	CASSLTSGGGNEQFF
TRBV15	TRBJ2-1	CATSRDNGLYNEQFF
TRBV5-1	TRBJ2-1	CASSLLEGEQFF
TRBV5-6	TRBJ1-3	CASSPGLNSGNTIYF
TRBV4-1	TRBJ2-3	CASKEPGLTDTQYF
TRBV24-1	TRBJ1-4	CATSDFPTGTRGAFEKLFF
TRBV30	TRBJ1-6	CAWSHLQGESSPLHF
TRBV21-1	TRBJ1-1	CASSPLGGFLRYTEAFF
TRBV11-2	TRBJ1-2	CASSTLGGQRYGYTF
TRBV14	TRBJ1-2	CASSQEWDRGHYGYTF
TRBV5-8	TRBJ1-1	CASSPWSFLEAFF
TRBV7-2	TRBJ1-5	CASSSLPGQGGSNQPQHF
TRBV11-2	TRBJ2-1	CASSSNHGPSNEQFF
TRBV7-6	TRBJ2-1	CASNPLQFF
TRBV28	TRBJ1-1	CASSLLQSGAFF
TRBV19	TRBJ1-1	CASSSRQPNTEAFF
TRBV7-2	TRBJ1-1	CASSLSRGSEAFF
TRBV19	TRBJ1-4	CASKSGTNEKLFF
TRBV7-9	TRBJ1-1	CASSLVREGLEAFF
TRBV28	TRBJ2-2	CASSIPGTGGKSGELFF
TRBV5-5	TRBJ2-5	CASSWTGVDQETQYF
TRBV30	TRBJ2-5	CAWSGGGETQYF
TRBV6-4	TRBJ2-2	CATSSGSTGELFF
TRBV28	TRBJ1-1	CASSLPSGPTDTEAFF
TRBV6-6	TRBJ2-7	CASSPRTATYEQYF
TRBV10-1	TRBJ1-1	CASSELLTEAFF
TRBV6-5	TRBJ2-2	CASSQPLGVTGELFF
TRBV7-9	TRBJ1-5	CASSLSGGNSNQPQHF